The sequence of this TCR beta chain was determined in a study of T-cell reconstitution after alpha-beta-depleted transplantation in children. Preparation of the TCRbeta library used unique molecular identifiers. Each CDR3 protein is one row after TCRdb ran MiXCR on the PCR reads. Of fewer than 700,000 distinct CDR3 sequences in the sample, about an eighth were seen once. V trimming: 2 bases; J trimming: 2 bases; junction bases outside the gene matches: 7. The CDR3 consists of 15 residues. Germline V CDR1 and CDR2: DFQATT, SNEGSKA (reference sequence). The study, taken as a whole, reports: After one year, T-cell counts and TCRbeta diversity mostly came from new T cells. From surviving recipient T cells and thymic progenitors came the high day-60 TCRbeta diversity observed in some patients. About two months after transplant, alpha-beta T cells reportedly came from several hundred expanded graft clones.

This clonotype was detected many times. What it binds is not known. The chain carries TRBV20-1 and TRBJ2-7; 9 bases map to TRBD2. The source is a male patient younger than 18 who had a stem cell transplant for acute myeloid leukemia, so the T cells may come from the graft donor. The starting material was PBMCs, mostly from graft donor cells, obtained 360 days after TCRalphabeta/CD19-depleted stem cell transplant. The CDR3 region is CSARKLASGAYEQYF. The CDR3 nucleotides are TGCAGTGCTAGAAAGTTGGCTAGCGGGGCCTACGAGCAGTACTTC.